This T cell receptor beta chain stems from a study of T-cell memory formation after mild COVID-19. Constant-segment primers and 5'RACE yielded cDNA libraries for TCR alpha and TCR beta, each carrying sample barcodes and UMIs. TCRdb recomputed calls from the 5' RACE reads with MiXCR, one row per CDR3 protein. The sample gives around 190,000 distinct CDR3 sequences, about a fifth of which show up once; under 4.5% is in the top ten. This CDR3 contains 14 residues. The germline gives CDR1 LGHNA, CDR2 YSLEER. V trimming: 4 bases; J trimming: 2 bases; junction bases outside the gene matches: 1. Sequenced sample: PBMCs or a T cell subset sorted from them (not recorded which). The receptor was derived from a young man who had mild COVID-19 (a few samples of this study predate the infection). Cell type and time point are not known. The V gene is TRBV4-3, the J gene TRBJ2-1; 8 bases match TRBD2. The CDR3 protein is CASSRGLAYNEQFF. CDR3 coding DNA: TGCGCCAGCAGCCGGGGACTAGCCTACAATGAGCAGTTCTTC.